These 26 T cell receptor beta chains came from one sample sequenced in a study of blood T cell repertoires in COVID-19. Produced via immunoSEQ multiplex PCR; TCRdb's table is partial and in-frame only. The top ten hold 1% to 1.5% of the sample, which has fewer than 200,000 clones, less than 90% seen once. The sample was PBMCs or T cells enriched from blood (not recorded which). These receptors originate from a human donor with acute COVID-19. The donor label of this sample is uncertain.

The chain employs TRBV18 and TRBJ1-3, with 9 positions matching TRBD1. The germline CDR1 and CDR2 sequences are KGHSH and LQKENI. CDR3 length: 16 amino acids. V lost 6 bases to trimming and J lost 2 bases; unmatched junction nucleotides: 8. The CDR3 DNA reads TGTGCCAGCTCTCGAAAAGGACAGGGGACTGGAAACACCATATATTTT. Its translation is CASSRKGQGTGNTIYF.

CDR3 protein: CASSRGQRYYEQYF. The DNA of the CDR3 is TGTGCCAGCAGTAGGGGACAGAGATACTACGAGCAGTACTTC. The rearrangement joins TRBV3-1 (or the pseudogene TRBV3-2) to TRBJ2-7; 7 nucleotides match TRBD1. The CDR3 runs 14 residues. After removal of 6 bases from V and 3 bases from J, the junction contained 8 bases not matched to a gene. Germline V gives CDR1 LGHDT, CDR2 YNNKEL (reference sequence).

This sequence joins TRBV19 and TRBJ2-3, with 10 bases identical to TRBD1. The length of the CDR3 is 15 residues. V lost 1 base, J lost 8 bases, and 6 bases stayed unmatched. Germline CDR1 is LNHDA and CDR2 is SQIVND (reference sequence). CDR3 loop: CASSIGQGAISTQYF. CDR3 bases: TGTGCCAGTAGTATAGGACAGGGGGCTATCTCTACGCAGTATTTT.

The V and J genes are TRBV7-2 and TRBJ2-7, with D uncertain. From germline, CDR1 is SGHTA and CDR2 FQGNSA. CDR3 length equals 14 residues. V lost 1 base, J lost 2 bases, and 9 bases lay in between. The CDR3 region is CASSLGLRAYEQYF. The CDR3 region has the DNA TGTGCCAGCAGCTTAGGACTTCGGGCCTACGAGCAGTACTTC.

V usage is TRBV10-3 and J usage is TRBJ1-1, with 7 bases lining up with TRBD1. Germline V gene lookup returns CDR1 ENHRY and CDR2 SYGVKD. CDR3 length: 14 residues. V shed 4 bases and J 5 bases; nucleotides not matched to a gene: 7. The CDR3 spells CAISGQGEGTEAFF. As DNA, the CDR3 is TGTGCCATCAGTGGACAGGGAGAGGGGACTGAAGCTTTCTTT.

This chain connects TRBV19 to TRBJ1-5; D possibly corresponds to TRBD1 (5 bases). The CDR3 extends over 12 amino acids. Trimming took 5 bases from V and 7 from J, leaving 9 bases between them. Germline assignment: CDR1 LNHDA and CDR2 SQIVND (reference sequence). CDR3 in amino acids: CASSPRGQPQHF. CDR3 sequence (DNA): TGTGCCAGTAGTCCGCGGGGGCAGCCCCAGCATTTT.

This clone has only one observation. V is TRBV5-1 and J is TRBJ2-3, with a tentative D call TRBD2 (7 bases). Per germline, CDR1 SGHRS and CDR2 YFSETQ. Trimming removed 0 bases at V and 4 bases at J, with 9 bases between. The CDR3 totals 14 residues. CDR3 DNA: TGCGCCAGCAGCTTGGGGCGGGGGCCAGATACGCAGTATTTT. Translation gives CASSLGRGPDTQYF.

V is TRBV12-3 or TRBV12-4 and J is TRBJ1-2; D is uncertain. CDR3 size: 12 residues. V was shortened by 3 bases and J by 8 bases, with 10 bases between the two germline ends. CDR3 sequence (DNA): TGTGCCAGCAGTTTGGGCCGTGTGGGCTACACCTTC. The encoded protein is CASSLGRVGYTF.

The chain recombines TRBV6-1 with TRBJ2-5, with TRBD2 matching over 9 bases. CDR3 length equals 16 residues. Germline V gene data show CDR1 as MNHNS and CDR2 as SASEGT. V shed 2 bases, J shed 5 bases, and the junction held 9 bases outside the gene matches. The CDR3 loop reads CASSEQGAGGRETQYF. The CDR3 coding sequence is TGTGCCAGCAGTGAACAGGGAGCGGGGGGTCGCGAGACCCAGTACTTC.

The J gene is TRBJ2-1, the V gene TRBV19; TRBD2 might be the D (6 bases). The germline V gene encodes CDR1 LNHDA and CDR2 SQIVND (reference sequence). This CDR3 region has 12 residues. V gave up 6 bases and J gave up 6 bases, with 9 bases separating them. The CDR3 nucleotides read TGTGCCAGTAGCGGGGGTTTCAATGAGCAGTTCTTC. It yields the protein CASSGGFNEQFF.

This clone was counted only a few times. The chain joins TRBV5-5 to TRBJ2-3; 7 nucleotides align to TRBD2. From germline, CDR1 is SGHKS and CDR2 YYEKEE (reference sequence). This CDR3 has 14 residues. V was pared by 3 bases and J by 4 bases, with 5 bases of the junction left unmatched. CDR3 protein: CASSYLAGADTQYF. CDR3 bases: TGTGCCAGCAGCTATCTCGCGGGGGCAGATACGCAGTATTTT.

The CDR3 loop is CASSPRQEWGYTF. CDR3 DNA sequence: TGTGCCAGCAGTCCCCGACAGGAGTGGGGCTACACCTTC. The gene calls are TRBV27 and TRBJ1-2; TRBD1 is a possible D gene (6 bases). The CDR3 spans 13 residues. Per the germline V gene, CDR1 is MNHEY and CDR2 is SMNVEV (reference sequence). With 5 bases removed from V and 8 bases from J, the gap between germline ends came to 15 bases.

The chain carries TRBV4-1 and TRBJ1-2; 12 bases match TRBD1. Germline CDR1 reads MGHRA; CDR2 reads YSYEKL. V lost 3 bases, J lost 7 bases, and 6 bases stayed unmatched. This CDR3 spans 15 amino acids. The chain's CDR3 is CASSHPGQGAAGYTF. CDR3 in DNA: TGCGCCAGCAGCCATCCGGGACAGGGGGCCGCTGGCTACACCTTC.

The CDR3 DNA is TGCAGCGTTGAAGATCTTCCCAGGGCCGGGGGCTACACCTTC. Translating gives CSVEDLPRAGGYTF. This rearrangement joins TRBV29-1 to TRBJ1-2; D might be TRBD1 (5 bases). CDR3 length: 14 residues. V was trimmed by 0 bases and J by 8 bases, leaving 16 bases between them. The germline gives CDR1 SQVTM, CDR2 ANQGSEA.

The DNA for the CDR3 is TGTGCCAGCAGCCTAGGGGAGAGCAATCAGCCCCAGCATTTT. Translation: CASSLGESNQPQHF. This chain joins TRBV7-6 and TRBJ1-5, with a possible D match to TRBD1 (5 bases). V was cut by 5 bases and J by 1 base, with 9 bases left in between. The CDR3 has 14 amino acids. Germline CDR1 reads SGHVS; CDR2 reads FNYEAQ.

J is TRBJ1-2 and V is TRBV30, with 10 bases identical to TRBD1. There are 14 residues in the CDR3. V trimming: 6 bases; J trimming: 8 bases; junction bases outside the gene matches: 12. CDR1 and CDR2 from the germline V gene are GTSNPN and SVGIG (reference sequence). CDR3 protein: CACRQGAFGRGYTF. The DNA for the CDR3 is TGTGCCTGTCGACAGGGGGCGTTCGGAAGAGGCTACACCTTC.

For the CDR3, the DNA is TGTGCCAGCAGCCAGGGACTCATGAACACTGAAGCTTTCTTT. Protein: CASSQGLMNTEAFF. V gene TRBV6-6 combines with J gene TRBJ1-1; TRBD1 is a possible D gene (5 bases). The CDR3 covers 14 residues. Trimming took off 6 bases at V and 0 bases at J, with 11 bases between the two ends. Germline V gene data show CDR1 as MNHNY and CDR2 as SVGAGI (reference sequence).

This sequence joins TRBV6-2 or TRBV6-3 and TRBJ2-1, with 14 bases identical to TRBD2. Germline CDR1 is MNHEY and CDR2 is SVGEGT. The CDR3 has 16 residues. Trimming took 6 bases from V and 4 from J; bases not matched to a gene: 5. The CDR3 is CASSPGLAGGYNEQFF. The DNA for the CDR3 is TGTGCCAGCAGCCCCGGACTAGCGGGGGGATACAATGAGCAGTTCTTC.

This chain connects TRBV3-1 (or the pseudogene TRBV3-2) to TRBJ1-2; D might be TRBD1 (6 bases). V dropped 6 bases and J dropped 2 bases, with 16 bases sitting between them. The germline V gene encodes CDR1 LGHDT and CDR2 YNNKEL (reference sequence). The CDR3 extends over 15 amino acids. The CDR3 protein is CASRTFGTPNYGYTF. The DNA for the CDR3 is TGTGCCAGCAGAACTTTCGGGACACCCAACTATGGCTACACCTTC.

This clone was counted once. The genes are TRBV9 and TRBJ1-6; 7 bases map to TRBD1. This CDR3 comprises 16 residues. J was trimmed by 8 bases and V by 0 bases; bases with no gene match: 8. The germline V gene encodes CDR1 SGDLS and CDR2 YYNGEE. The DNA for the CDR3 is TGTGCCAGCAGCGTAGCCCCTGGGACAGAACATTCACCCCTCCACTTT. Amino acids: CASSVAPGTEHSPLHF.

The V call is TRBV4-2, the J call TRBJ1-4, with unresolved D. This CDR3 contains 14 residues. Germline V gene data show CDR1 as LGHNA and CDR2 as YNFKEQ. Trimming removed 0 bases from V and 5 bases from J, with 7 bases in between. The CDR3 sequence: CASSQELLNEKLFF. The CDR3 nucleotides read TGTGCCAGCAGCCAAGAGTTATTAAATGAAAAACTGTTTTTT.

The chain uses TRBV9 and TRBJ2-2; the match to TRBD2 covers 7 bases. The CDR3 is made up of 13 amino acids. Trimming cost V 3 bases and J 5 bases; bases outside gene matches: 1. Germline V gives CDR1 SGDLS, CDR2 YYNGEE. For the CDR3, the DNA is TGTGCCAGCAGCGAGGGAGGGACCGGGGAGCTGTTTTTT. It yields the protein CASSEGGTGELFF.

The gene calls are TRBV5-6 and TRBJ1-2; 7 bases are shared with TRBD1. The CDR3 sequence is 14 residues long. Germline values: CDR1 SGHDT, CDR2 YYEEEE. The J segment lost 5 bases and the V segment lost 4 bases, leaving 8 bases of the junction unmatched. In nucleotides, the CDR3 is TGTGCCAGCAGCCCCCGGGACAGCCTTTATGGCTACACCTTC. This translates into CASSPRDSLYGYTF.

In its sample, this clone was seen once. The chain joins TRBV7-9 to TRBJ2-5, with TRBD1 as a possible D gene (6 bases). Trimming shortened V by 5 bases and J by 5 bases, and 12 bases separated the two germline ends. The CDR3 has 13 amino acids. Per germline, CDR1 SEHNR and CDR2 FQNEAQ (reference sequence). In DNA form, the CDR3 reads TGTGCCAGCAGCACACGGACAGTGGAGACCCAGTACTTC. Translation gives CASSTRTVETQYF.

The chain combines TRBV7-9 with TRBJ2-7, with unresolved D. Germline CDR1 reads SEHNR; CDR2 reads FQNEAQ (reference sequence). The CDR3 has 14 residues. V was shortened by 1 base and J by 0 bases, with 7 bases between the two germline ends. CDR3 bases: TGTGCCAGCAGCTTAGGTCGGAGCTCCTACGAGCAGTACTTC. Encoded protein: CASSLGRSSYEQYF.

The rearrangement joins TRBV19 to TRBJ1-2; D is undetermined. The CDR3 consists of 13 residues. Germline CDR1 and CDR2: LNHDA and SQIVND (reference sequence). V was trimmed by 5 bases and J by 8 bases, leaving 15 bases between them. This CDR3 is CASSPPDISGYTF. The CDR3 region has the DNA TGTGCCAGTAGTCCCCCCGACATATCAGGCTACACCTTC.